The present entry profiles one T cell receptor (beta chain) with its context. Antigen unknown. This specimen belongs to a study of OX40 agonist ivuxolimab in advanced cancers. Study results and caveats: Low normalized T-cell clonal expansion was additionally recorded for some nonresponders. The mean number of expanded clones was higher in CD8+ T cells than in CD4+.

Clones were sequenced by immunoSEQ multiplex PCR, and TCRdb holds only the in-frame ones, with some missing. The sample includes around 44,000 clones, roughly 86% of them seen just once. The V end lost 5 bases, the J end lost 0 bases, and 5 bases lay between the germline ends. Germline loops: CDR1 MNHEY, CDR2 SVGAGI. The CDR3 is 12 residues long. The source was CD4+ or CD8+ T cells sorted from blood, collected in a trial of the OX40 agonist ivuxolimab. The V gene is TRBV6-5, the J gene TRBJ2-7; D gene unclear. The TCR comes from an adult with an advanced solid tumor such as melanoma, head and neck, liver or kidney cancer. In nucleotides, the CDR3 is TGTGCCAGCAGTCAAAACTCCTACGAGCAGTACTTC. It codes for CASSQNSYEQYF.